This entry describes one TCR beta chain. Its antigen is currently unknown. CDR3 length: 15 amino acids. V was pared by 3 bases and J by 0 bases, with 9 bases between. Germline CDR1 SGHTA, CDR2 FQGNSA. These data come from a study of cytomegalovirus exposure and HLA in healthy donors. For the study at large: The same platform was used for the 100 to 150 validation repertoires and the approximately 670 first-cohort repertoires, a later analysis reported.

Findings and limits, study-wide: A classifier reportedly called cytomegalovirus status with high sensitivity and specificity. There were some public TCRs occurring in many donors, but most TCR sequences were rare.

Measured with immunoSEQ multiplex PCR; TCRdb has only the in-frame clones, and not every one. The repertoire consists of roughly 250,000 clones, with 90% occurring once and the leading ten covering 0.35% to 0.4%. V usage is TRBV7-2 and J usage is TRBJ1-3, with a possible D match to TRBD1 (6 bases). Input material: PBMCs. The TCR sequence derives from a woman between 18 and 30 years old in good health and CMV-seronegative. Written as DNA, the CDR3 is TGTGCCAGCAGCTTGGACAGTAACTCTGGAAACACCATATATTTT. The encoded protein is CASSLDSNSGNTIYF.